These 4 T cell receptor beta chains were sequenced from one sample in a study of T-cell reconstitution after alpha-beta-depleted transplantation in children. Molecular barcoding with unique molecular identifiers was used for the TCRbeta library. From the PCR reads, TCRdb called clonotypes with MiXCR, one entry per CDR3 protein. The sample records under 350,000 distinct CDR3 sequences, approximately 9.8% being singletons. The material was PBMCs from the stem cell graft donor, obtained from the stem cell graft. These receptors were obtained from a human donor who donated a stem cell graft to a child with SCID.

The chain carries TRBV7-2 and TRBJ2-4; 12 bases fit TRBD2. V lost 0 bases and J lost 12; bases outside the gene matches: 12. Germline V lookup: CDR1 SGHTA, CDR2 FQGNSA. This CDR3 has 17 residues. The CDR3 spells CASSLAATSGGRPPQYF. For the CDR3, the DNA is TGTGCCAGCAGCTTAGCAGCAACTAGCGGGGGGCGTCCCCCTCAGTACTTC. Filled out from reference TRBV7-2 and TRBJ2-4, the complete variable domain reads GAGVSQSPSNKVTEKGKDVELRCDPISGHTALYWYRQSLGQGLEFLIYFQGNSAPDKSGLPSDRFSAERTGGSVSTLTIQRTQQEDSAVYLCASSLAATSGGRPPQYFGAGTRLSVL.

This sequence joins TRBV20-1 and TRBJ2-5, with TRBD1 as a possible D gene (5 bases). The length of the CDR3 is 13 residues. Germline V lookup: CDR1 DFQATT, CDR2 SNEGSKA (reference sequence). Trimming shortened V by 3 bases and J by 0 bases, and 8 bases separated the two germline ends. CDR3: CSARPGYQETQYF. The CDR3, as DNA: TGCAGTGCTAGGCCAGGGTACCAAGAGACCCAGTACTTC.

This clonotype came up a few times. The chain couples TRBV12-3 or TRBV12-4 to TRBJ2-3; 11 positions match TRBD1. CDR3 length: 15 residues. V trimming: 11 bases; J trimming: 0 bases; junction bases outside the gene matches: 7. The chain's CDR3 is CASGQGASSTDTQYF. CDR3 DNA: TGTGCCTCCGGACAGGGGGCATCTAGCACAGATACGCAGTATTTT.

The V and J genes are TRBV6-1 and TRBJ2-6, with D hard to call. V lost 0 bases and J 0 bases, leaving 9 bases between the germline ends. Germline assignment: CDR1 MNHNS and CDR2 SASEGT. The CDR3 is 17 residues long. The DNA for the CDR3 is TGTGCCAGCAGTGAAGCGGTAGGCCCCTCTGGGGCCAACGTCCTGACTTTC. Translating gives CASSEAVGPSGANVLTF.